The TCR beta chain under discussion was sequenced for a study of post-analysis software for immune sequencing data. Study as a whole: Secondary progressive, relapsing-remitting and progressive-relapsing multiple sclerosis were among the included disease courses. Study observations and caveats: Controls had significantly higher normalized Chao1 diversity than multiple sclerosis patients. Patients used about five TRBV segments, including TRBV5-6, TRBV5-1 and TRBV20-1, more often than controls.

V lost 3 bases to trimming and J lost 4 bases, with 9 bases between them. This CDR3 has 13 residues. The TCR beta cDNA libraries carried unique molecular identifiers. Once roughly 0.85 to 11 million T cells were used, hundreds of thousands of cDNA molecules resulted. TCRdb redid the calling of the PCR reads with MiXCR, one entry per CDR3 protein. This sample has roughly 730,000 distinct CDR3 sequences; about 32% occur once, and the top ten carry more than 0.45%. About this clonotype itself: Antigen unknown.

The TCR was taken from a girl aged 10-17 years with multiple sclerosis. Sample: blood. The chain employs TRBV12-3 or TRBV12-4 and TRBJ1-2; no clear D gene. The CDR3 reads CASSLWKSYGYTF. The CDR3 nucleotides read TGTGCCAGCAGTTTGTGGAAAAGCTATGGCTACACCTTC.